One and the same sample provided the 3 T cell receptor beta chains below, sequenced in a study of T cell repertoires in cytomegalovirus infection. One entry per CDR3 protein results from TCRdb running MiXCR on the reads. The repertoire holds 100,000 or so distinct CDR3 sequences, with roughly a quarter as singletons. The sequencing sample was made of CD8+ T cells from PBMCs. These receptors all stem from a human donor in good health (CMV status not recorded). Some clones in this sample may be carry-over from other donors' samples.

This clonotype came up a few times. The V and J genes are TRBV7-2 and TRBJ2-3; 11 bases are a match to TRBD1. The CDR3 extends over 15 amino acids. Trimming removed 5 bases from V and 14 bases from J; junction bases left unmatched: 15. Germline assignment: CDR1 SGHTA and CDR2 FQGNSA. CDR3 sequence reads: CASSPYPGTGGIAYF. CDR3 nucleotides: TGTGCCAGCAGCCCTTACCCGGGGACAGGGGGTATAGCGTATTTT.

The CDR3 DNA sequence: TGTGCCAGCAGCTCAGGGACTATGTCCACGAACAATGAGCAGTTCTTC. It encodes CASSSGTMSTNNEQFF. The chain joins TRBV7-9 to TRBJ2-1, with 7 bases lining up with TRBD2. CDR1 and CDR2 (germline): SEHNR, FQNEAQ (reference sequence). The CDR3 consists of 16 residues. Trimming took 4 bases from V and 5 from J; bases not matched to a gene: 11.

V and J are TRBV5-5 and TRBJ2-5; D is unclear. The V end was cut by 3 bases, the J end by 5 bases, with 14 bases between. The CDR3 has 14 amino acids. CDR1 is SGHKS and CDR2 is YYEKEE in the germline V gene (reference sequence). The CDR3, as DNA: TGTGCCAGCAGCTCAACAGAGCCTCGGGAGACCCAGTACTTC. Protein: CASSSTEPRETQYF.